The clone carrying this T cell receptor (beta chain) was picked up a small number of times. The antigen remains undetermined. Germline assignment: CDR1 SGHVS and CDR2 FNYEAQ. The CDR3 runs 14 residues. The trim removed 2 bases at V and 10 bases at J, leaving 9 bases unmatched. The data were obtained in a study of T-cell reconstitution after alpha-beta-depleted transplantation in children. Whole-study findings and limits: Several patients had high TCRbeta diversity at day 60; it came from surviving recipient T cells and thymic progenitors.

It was with unique molecular identifiers that the TCRbeta library was prepared. TCRdb reprocessed the PCR reads via MiXCR and lists one record per CDR3 protein. Of 330,000 or so distinct CDR3 sequences detected, roughly 9.1% appear once; the ten largest clones hold approximately 7.6%. The sample here was PBMCs, taken before TCRalphabeta/CD19-depleted stem cell transplant. This clonotype was sampled from a boy in the first two years of life with acute myeloid leukemia, due to receive a stem cell transplant. This sequence joins TRBV7-6 and TRBJ2-5; 8 bases agree with TRBD2. The CDR3 sequence: CASSLPAGGGDQYF. CDR3 coding DNA: TGTGCCAGCAGCTTACCGGCGGGAGGTGGGGACCAGTACTTC.